The TCR beta chain described here comes from a study of blood T cell repertoires in COVID-19. Turning to the study itself: The United States, Italy and Spain were the sources of the acute and convalescent COVID-19 samples. PBMCs, B-cell-depleted T cells, or T cells were the source of the cDNA or gDNA that made up the material.

Per the original data handling: Scientists estimated how many nucleated cells there were by amplifying reference gene primers. Generated by immunoSEQ multiplex PCR, the TCRdb table keeps only in-frame clones and is missing some. D and trimming come from the DNA, and the V and J calls and clone size come from that table. Of fewer than 250,000 clones listed, 75% to 85% are singletons. Sequencing was done on a sample of peripheral blood. The TCR comes from a human donor in a cohort sampled during active COVID-19.

The CDR3 nucleotides read TGCGCCAGCAGCCCCGGGATCGGACAGTTCTTC. Amino acid sequence: CASSPGIGQFF. This chain uses TRBV10-1 with TRBJ2-1; weak D call: TRBD2 (5 bases). The CDR3 has 11 amino acids. Germline V CDR1 and CDR2: WNHNN, SYGVQD (reference sequence). Deletions cut 6 bases from V and 13 bases from J, with 13 bases between.